Following are 17 T cell receptor beta chains from one sample sequenced in a study of post-analysis software for immune sequencing data. Findings and limits, study-wide: Patients showed TRBV5-6, TRBV5-1 and TRBV20-1 among 4 or 5 TRBV segments more frequent than in controls.

Unique molecular identifiers featured in each of the TCR beta cDNA libraries. TCRdb re-called the PCR reads with MiXCR, one entry per CDR3 protein. The sample contains roughly 430,000 distinct CDR3 sequences, approximately 42% of which appear only once. Their antigens remain unidentified. What was sequenced was blood. The receptors shown here come from a girl aged 2 to 9 with multiple sclerosis.

The chain links TRBV7-2 to TRBJ2-4; 7 bases fit TRBD1. This CDR3 contains 15 residues. The ends lost 7 bases at V and 4 bases at J; junction bases unmatched: 10. The V gene's germline CDR1 is SGHTA and CDR2 FQGNSA. The CDR3 nucleotides are TGTGCCAGCACCGCGTCGGGACAGCCTAAAAACATTCAGTACTTC. It specifies CASTASGQPKNIQYF. Full variable domain (outside the CDR3, taken from reference TRBV7-2 and TRBJ2-4): GAGVSQSPSNKVTEKGKDVELRCDPISGHTALYWYRQSLGQGLEFLIYFQGNSAPDKSGLPSDRFSAERTGGSVSTLTIQRTQQEDSAVYLCASTASGQPKNIQYFGAGTRLSVL.

The V gene is TRBV7-3, the J gene TRBJ1-2; 10 positions agree with TRBD1. CDR1 is SGHTA, CDR2 FQGTGA, per germline. Trimming took 5 bases from V and 6 from J; bases not matched to a gene: 6. There are 14 residues in the CDR3. The CDR3 sequence: CASSAGQGGDGYTF. CDR3 nucleotide sequence: TGTGCCAGCAGCGCAGGACAGGGGGGTGATGGCTACACCTTC.

V and J are TRBV20-1 and TRBJ2-3, with D possibly TRBD1 on 6 matching bases. The CDR3 sequence is 14 residues long. Trimming removed 2 bases from V and 0 bases from J, with 9 bases in between. Looked up from germline, CDR1 is DFQATT and CDR2 is SNEGSKA (reference sequence). CDR3 nucleotide sequence: TGCAGTGCTAGACGGGGACACAGCACAGATACGCAGTATTTT. It codes for CSARRGHSTDTQYF.

The chain combines TRBV5-6 with TRBJ1-2; no firm D call. CDR1 and CDR2 (germline): SGHDT, YYEEEE. This CDR3 has 13 residues. Trimming stripped 2 bases from V and 3 bases from J, with 8 bases between. The CDR3 reads CASSFYSYYGYTF. DNA for the CDR3: TGTGCCAGCAGCTTCTACAGTTACTATGGCTACACCTTC.

This chain links TRBV29-1 with TRBJ2-3; tentative D call: TRBD1 (7 bases). The germline V gene encodes CDR1 SQVTM and CDR2 ANQGSEA. Trimming left V 6 bases short and J 0 bases short, with 34 bases between. The length of the CDR3 is 21 residues. CDR3 sequence: CSVKQGQSKPPDYPSTDTQYF. CDR3 DNA sequence: TGCAGCGTAAAACAGGGGCAATCTAAACCTCCGGACTACCCTAGCACAGATACGCAGTATTTT.

The chain is built from TRBV28 and TRBJ2-3; D might be TRBD1 (6 bases). The CDR3 runs 14 residues. Germline CDR1 is MDHEN and CDR2 is SYDVKM. V was pared by 1 base and J by 7 bases, with 12 bases between. Here the CDR3 DNA reads TGTGCCAGCAGTTTATTCAGGGGTTCGAATACGCAGTATTTT. It translates to CASSLFRGSNTQYF.

The CDR3 DNA sequence: TGCAGCGTTGACATCCTTTTGGGCAATGAGCAGTTCTTC. This encodes CSVDILLGNEQFF. The chain uses TRBV29-1 and TRBJ2-1; D call uncertain. Trimming left V 3 bases short and J 6 bases short, with 12 bases between. CDR3 length: 13 amino acids. Per the germline V gene, CDR1 is SQVTM and CDR2 is ANQGSEA.

The chain carries TRBV5-1 and TRBJ1-6, with 9 bases identical to TRBD1. The germline CDR1 and CDR2 sequences are SGHRS and YFSETQ. This CDR3 has 14 residues. Trimming removed 4 bases from V and 6 bases from J; junction bases left unmatched: 2. The CDR3 loop reads CASSRGQGNSPLHF. Here the CDR3 DNA reads TGCGCCAGCAGCAGGGGACAGGGTAATTCACCCCTCCACTTT.

This clonotype was detected only a few times. The J gene is TRBJ2-1, the V gene TRBV7-2, with TRBD2 matching over 15 bases. Looked up from germline, CDR1 is SGHTA and CDR2 is FQGNSA. CDR3 length: 19 amino acids. Trimming took 3 bases from V and 1 from J; bases not matched to a gene: 7. CDR3 coding DNA: TGTGCCAGCAGCTTTACGGGACTAGCGGGAGGAGGATCCTACAATGAGCAGTTCTTC. The encoded protein is CASSFTGLAGGGSYNEQFF.

This clonotype was recorded many times. This chain joins TRBV7-2 and TRBJ2-1; 8 bases are shared with TRBD1. V trimming: 4 bases; J trimming: 2 bases; junction bases outside the gene matches: 4. This CDR3 region has 15 residues. Germline V gene lookup returns CDR1 SGHTA and CDR2 FQGNSA. CDR3 region: CASSYDRGAYNEQFF. The CDR3 region has the DNA TGTGCCAGCAGCTATGACAGGGGTGCCTACAATGAGCAGTTCTTC.

This chain uses TRBV25-1 with TRBJ1-1, with 9 nucleotides matching TRBD1. Trimming at V came to 6 bases and at J to 5 bases, leaving 4 bases not matched to a gene. Germline values: CDR1 MGHDK, CDR2 SYGVNS. This CDR3 is built from 13 residues. In nucleotides, the CDR3 is TGTGCCAGCAGGGGGACAGGGACGACTGAAGCTTTCTTT. It is translated as CASRGTGTTEAFF. Together with reference TRBV25-1 and TRBJ1-1, the CDR3 gives the full variable domain: EADIYQTPRYLVIGTGKKITLECSQTMGHDKMYWYQQDPGMELHLIHYSYGVNSTEKGDLSSESTVSRIRTEHFPLTLESARPSHTSQYLCASRGTGTTEAFFGQGTRLTVV.

This sequence joins TRBV7-6 and TRBJ1-5; 10 bases agree with TRBD1. V trimming: 4 bases; J trimming: 7 bases; junction bases outside the gene matches: 4. The germline CDR1 and CDR2 sequences are SGHVS and FNYEAQ. The CDR3 covers 14 residues. This CDR3 reads CASSSGQGFQPQHF. CDR3 nucleotide sequence: TGTGCCAGCAGCTCGGGACAGGGGTTCCAGCCCCAGCATTTT. The full variable domain, in which reference TRBV7-6 and TRBJ1-5 provide the parts outside the CDR3, is GAGVSQSPRYKVTKRGQDVALRCDPISGHVSLYWYRQALGQGPEFLTYFNYEAQQDKSGLPNDRFSAERPEGSISTLTIQRTEQRDSAMYRCASSSGQGFQPQHFGDGTRLSIL.

This chain links TRBV9 with TRBJ2-7; 7 bases are a match to TRBD2. The CDR3 length is 14 residues. Trimming cost V 3 bases and J 6 bases; bases outside gene matches: 9. Germline V lookup: CDR1 SGDLS, CDR2 YYNGEE. CDR3 region: CASSGGTTLSEQYF. In DNA, the CDR3 is TGTGCCAGCAGCGGGGGGACTACCCTCTCCGAGCAGTACTTC.

V and J are TRBV20-1 and TRBJ2-7; the match to TRBD2 covers 7 bases. The V gene end was trimmed by 1 base and the J gene end by 0 bases; junction bases not matched to a gene: 3. This CDR3 region has 14 residues. CDR1 is DFQATT and CDR2 is SNEGSKA in the germline V gene (reference sequence). This CDR3 reads CSARGPSGSYEQYF. The CDR3 region has the DNA TGCAGTGCTAGAGGGCCTAGCGGCTCCTACGAGCAGTACTTC.

This clonotype has a handful of counts. J is TRBJ2-5 and V is TRBV24-1; 9 bases line up with TRBD1. Germline CDR1 is KGHDR and CDR2 is SFDVKD. V trimming: 4 bases; J trimming: 11 bases; junction bases outside the gene matches: 13. The CDR3 is 15 amino acids. The CDR3 here is CATSEAKQGAGEQYF. In nucleotides, the CDR3 is TGTGCCACCAGTGAGGCTAAACAGGGGGCAGGAGAGCAGTACTTC.

This clonotype has more than one count but fewer than ten. This chain connects TRBV20-1 to TRBJ2-1; 8 nucleotides align to TRBD2. Germline assignment: CDR1 DFQATT and CDR2 SNEGSKA (reference sequence). This CDR3 is 14 amino acids long. The CDR3 loop is CGWTSTRQHNEQFF. CDR3 nucleotides: TGCGGCTGGACTAGCACACGCCAGCACAATGAGCAGTTCTTC.

This clonotype was seen a few times. The chain joins TRBV7-9 to TRBJ1-2; the match to TRBD1 covers 7 bases. With 7 bases clipped from V and 1 base from J, the junction kept 12 bases outside the gene matches. Looked up from germline, CDR1 is SEHNR and CDR2 is FQNEAQ (reference sequence). The CDR3 totals 16 residues. CDR3 sequence: CASIDLGTVGNYGYTF. DNA of the CDR3: TGTGCCAGCATCGACCTCGGGACAGTCGGTAACTATGGCTACACCTTC.